This record concerns one T cell receptor (beta chain) sequence. The sample comes from a study of blood T cell repertoires in COVID-19. This table comes from immunoSEQ multiplex PCR, and its TCRdb copy is limited to in-frame clones, with some not included. This table has about 270,000 clones, about 88% appearing once. Trimming took 2 bases from V and 4 from J; bases not matched to a gene: 5. The germline V gene has CDR1 SGHRS and CDR2 YFSETQ. This CDR3 has 15 residues. The receptor comes from a woman aged 50 to 60 who had recovered from COVID-19. Sequenced input: PBMCs or T cells enriched from blood (not recorded which). The chain is built from TRBV5-1 and TRBJ2-1; 8 bases map to TRBD2. The CDR3 DNA is TGCGCCAGCAGCTTAGCGGGAGATTCTTACAATGAGCAGTTCTTC. Encoded protein: CASSLAGDSYNEQFF.